This T cell receptor (beta chain) came from a study of cytomegalovirus exposure and HLA in healthy donors. On this clone itself: The antigen is unknown.

Study conclusions and caveats: Listed as cytomegalovirus-associated were over 150 TCR beta chains. Testing in vitro showed a few CMV-associated chains specific for CMV antigens.

The CDR3 covers 15 residues. Germline CDR1 and CDR2: SGHAT and FQNNGV. The J segment lost 0 bases and the V segment lost 2 bases, leaving 2 bases of the junction unmatched. Profiled with immunoSEQ multiplex PCR; TCRdb holds only in-frame clones, not every one. The table includes 120,000 or so clones, 75% to 90% detected once. The donors were members of the roughly 120-subject validation cohort (separate from the approximately 650-subject first cohort). The source is a woman younger than 35 in good health and CMV-seronegative. What was sequenced was PBMCs. The chain combines TRBV11-2 with TRBJ2-5; 8 nucleotides match TRBD2. The CDR3 is CASSLLAGNQETQYF. The CDR3 region has the DNA TGTGCCAGCAGCTTACTAGCGGGCAACCAAGAGACCCAGTACTTC.